Sequencing of this T cell receptor beta chain was carried out in a study of T cells of healthy individuals. The CDR3 is 16 amino acids. One entry per CDR3 protein, called by TCRdb with MiXCR from the 5' RACE reads. The sample holds more than 85,000 distinct CDR3 sequences, 17% seen once. The TCR sequence derives from a human donor in good health. The V and J genes are TRBV21-1 and TRBJ1-3. TRBV21-1 is termed a pseudogene. This CDR3 reads CASSKGGQRSGNTIYF. CDR3 bases: TGTGCCAGCAGCAAGGGAGGACAGCGCTCTGGAAACACCATATATTTT.